This entry is about one T cell receptor beta chain. V was trimmed by 0 bases and J by 8 bases, leaving 12 bases between them. CDR3 length: 14 amino acids. The germline gives CDR1 SGHRS, CDR2 YFSETQ. Through a sample-barcoded 5' primer and a J-beta primer mix, a second PCR was run for roughly 6 to 11 cycles. A template-switch adaptor with 12 random nucleotides tagged each cDNA molecule. TCRdb reanalysed the 5' RACE reads using MiXCR and keeps one entry per CDR3 protein. The data show about 1,400,000 distinct CDR3 sequences, approximately 40% seen once. The sample originates from a study of blood T cells in healthy people across ages. At the level of the study: Every two T cells gave about one barcoded beta molecule via template switching.

The chain joins TRBV5-1 to TRBJ2-1; D may be TRBD1 or TRBD2 (5 bases each). The TCR was taken from a woman aged 18 to 35 in good health. The source material was blood. The CDR3 DNA follows: TGCGCCAGCAGCTTGGAAAACCGGGGCGATGAGCAGTTCTTC. This translates into CASSLENRGDEQFF.